The 20 T cell receptor beta chains listed next were all sequenced from one sample in a study of blood T cell repertoires in COVID-19 (dated by TCRdb to the early 2020s). The library was generated by the immunoSEQ multiplex PCR assay. As stored in TCRdb, this immuneACCESS dataset retains in-frame rearrangements with V and J assigned. A fraction of the clones does not appear; measured against another copy, unresolved V genes explain less than half of the discrepancy, and the remainder lacks a known reason. This sample lists under 200,000 clones; 85% were detected once. Jointly, the top ten make up less than 6.5% of the sample. The sequenced sample consisted of peripheral blood. These receptors came from a woman aged 45-65 years with COVID-19, enrolled during active disease.

This CDR3 is CASSQGGGRETQYF. DNA of the CDR3: TGTGCCAGCAGCCAAGGGGGGGGCCGGGAGACCCAGTACTTC. The gene calls are TRBV3-1 (or the pseudogene TRBV3-2) and TRBJ2-5; the D gene is possibly TRBD2 (7 bases). V lost 1 base, J lost 5 bases, and 11 bases lay in between. The CDR3 has 14 residues. The germline V gene has CDR1 LGHDT and CDR2 YNNKEL (reference sequence).

A single count supports this clone. The V and J genes are TRBV4-1 and TRBJ2-1; TRBD2 matches 8 bases. The CDR3 covers 15 residues. Germline values: CDR1 MGHRA, CDR2 YSYEKL. V shed 6 bases, J shed 8 bases, and the junction held 12 bases outside the gene matches. DNA for the CDR3: TGCGCCAGCAGTCCCCCCTCCGGGGGGGCGCATGAGCAGTTCTTC. It encodes CASSPPSGGAHEQFF.

The rearrangement uses TRBV6-2 or TRBV6-3 and TRBJ2-5, with TRBD2 identical over 11 bases. CDR1 is MNHEY, CDR2 SVGEGT, per germline. Trimming at V came to 4 bases and at J to 4 bases, leaving 5 bases not matched to a gene. CDR3 length: 15 residues. The CDR3 coding sequence is TGTGCCAGCAGTTTCTTAGCGGGGGGGCGAGAGACCCAGTACTTC. It is translated as CASSFLAGGRETQYF.

This chain connects TRBV28 to TRBJ1-5; TRBD1 aligns across 10 bases. The V gene end was trimmed by 5 bases and the J gene end by 4 bases; junction bases not matched to a gene: 2. CDR3 size: 14 residues. Germline V CDR1 and CDR2: MDHEN, SYDVKM. CDR3 DNA: TGTGCCAGCAGTATGGGACAGGGGAATCAGCCCCAGCATTTT. Amino acid sequence: CASSMGQGNQPQHF.

This clone came up once. The rearrangement links TRBV5-1 to TRBJ1-4; tentative D call: TRBD1 (6 bases). Germline lookup yields CDR1 SGHRS and CDR2 YFSETQ. Trimming cost V 4 bases and J 4 bases, with 11 bases left between them. The length of the CDR3 is 14 residues. The CDR3, as DNA: TGCGCCAGCAGCAGGGGACAAGATAATGAAAAACTGTTTTTT. Translation: CASSRGQDNEKLFF.

The chain uses TRBV2 and TRBJ2-7; the D gene is possibly TRBD2 (5 bases). The germline CDR1 and CDR2 sequences are SNHLY and FYNNEI. The CDR3 totals 15 residues. V was cut by 3 bases and J by 0 bases, with 12 bases left in between. The CDR3 nucleotides are TGTGCCAGCAGTGAGAGAGTGGGAGCCTCCTACGAGCAGTACTTC. Protein: CASSERVGASYEQYF.

This rearrangement joins TRBV9 to TRBJ2-4; the D is unclear. Germline lookup yields CDR1 SGDLS and CDR2 YYNGEE. This CDR3 region has 13 residues. With 0 bases removed from V and 8 bases from J, the gap between germline ends came to 9 bases. The CDR3 here is CASSVAGADIQYF. DNA for the CDR3: TGTGCCAGCAGCGTAGCGGGTGCGGACATTCAGTACTTC.

The V and J genes are TRBV5-1 and TRBJ1-6; 7 bases line up with TRBD1. Germline CDR1 is SGHRS and CDR2 is YFSETQ. The J segment lost 6 bases and the V segment lost 0 bases, leaving 9 bases of the junction unmatched. The CDR3 sequence is 17 residues long. CDR3 amino acids: CASSLAVRGLGNSPLHF. CDR3 DNA sequence: TGCGCCAGCAGCTTGGCCGTCAGGGGGTTGGGTAATTCACCCCTCCACTTT.

The chain has TRBV27 and TRBJ1-2; TRBD1 is a possible D gene (6 bases). Trimming shortened V by 2 bases and J by 6 bases, and 13 bases separated the two germline ends. The CDR3 length is 14 residues. Germline CDR1 MNHEY, CDR2 SMNVEV (reference sequence). As DNA, the CDR3 is TGTGCCAGCAGTTTAGGACAGTCCCATAATGGCTACACCTTC. Protein product: CASSLGQSHNGYTF.

This sequence joins TRBV5-6 and TRBJ1-4, with D hard to call. Germline V gene lookup returns CDR1 SGHDT and CDR2 YYEEEE. The CDR3 extends over 12 amino acids. Trimming took 4 bases from V and 7 from J, leaving 8 bases between them. CDR3 in amino acids: CASSGSPEKLFF. The DNA of the CDR3 is TGTGCCAGCAGCGGCTCCCCTGAAAAACTGTTTTTT.

The chain combines TRBV6-5 with TRBJ2-7; 9 bases align to TRBD1. Germline V gene data show CDR1 as MNHEY and CDR2 as SVGAGI. This CDR3 is built from 14 residues. The V and J ends lost 4 bases and 2 bases, in that order; junction bases with no gene match: 3. CDR3 loop: CASSFGQGTYEQYF. CDR3 DNA: TGTGCCAGCAGTTTCGGACAGGGGACCTACGAGCAGTACTTC.

The rearrangement joins TRBV15 to TRBJ1-5, with D perhaps TRBD1 (5 bases). Per the germline V gene, CDR1 is LNHNV and CDR2 is YYDKDF (reference sequence). V was pared by 4 bases and J by 1 base, with 8 bases between. This CDR3 spans 14 amino acids. DNA for the CDR3: TGTGCCACCAGCAATGGGGGGAGCAATCAGCCCCAGCATTTT. Protein product: CATSNGGSNQPQHF.

The genes are TRBV28 and TRBJ1-5; 11 bases align to TRBD1. Germline CDR1 reads MDHEN; CDR2 reads SYDVKM. V lost 6 bases and J lost 7; bases outside the gene matches: 5. CDR3 size: 14 residues. The CDR3 bases are TGTGCCAGCAGGCCCGGGACAGGGGGACAGCCCCAGCATTTT. Translation gives CASRPGTGGQPQHF.

The V and J genes are TRBV4-1 and TRBJ2-7, with D possibly being TRBD2 (6 bases). The germline V gene encodes CDR1 MGHRA and CDR2 YSYEKL. CDR3 length: 15 residues. V was pared by 4 bases and J by 5 bases, with 18 bases between. The CDR3 region has the DNA TGCGCCAGCAGCCGCCCTGCTGGGGGGAAGAACGAGCAGTACTTC. This gives the protein CASSRPAGGKNEQYF.

V is TRBV9 and J is TRBJ2-3; 12 nucleotides align to TRBD2. V lost 0 bases and J lost 0; bases outside the gene matches: 8. Germline CDR1 reads SGDLS; CDR2 reads YYNGEE. The CDR3 spans 19 residues. In DNA form, the CDR3 reads TGTGCCAGCAGCGTAGGGCTAGCGGGGGGGTTGCCTAGCACAGATACGCAGTATTTT. As protein: CASSVGLAGGLPSTDTQYF. Together with reference TRBV9 and TRBJ2-3, the CDR3 gives the full variable domain: DSGVTQTPKHLITATGQRVTLRCSPRSGDLSVYWYQQSLDQGLQFLIQYYNGEERAKGNILERFSAQQFPDLHSELNLSSLELGDSALYFCASSVGLAGGLPSTDTQYFGPGTRLTVL.

The table lists this clone with a few counts. The chain has TRBV11-2 and TRBJ2-2, with 10 bases identical to TRBD1. Trimming removed 6 bases from V and 5 bases from J; junction bases left unmatched: 6. The CDR3 length is 15 residues. Germline values: CDR1 SGHAT, CDR2 FQNNGV. The chain's CDR3 is CASRRTGGQTGELFF. CDR3 bases: TGTGCCAGCAGGCGGACAGGGGGACAGACCGGGGAGCTGTTTTTT.

V is TRBV28 and J is TRBJ1-4; perhaps TRBD1 as D (6 bases). Trimming removed 4 bases at V and 14 bases at J, with 17 bases between. There are 13 residues in the CDR3. CDR1 and CDR2 from the germline V gene are MDHEN and SYDVKM. In DNA, the CDR3 is TGTGCCAGCAGTTCACCGGGGGGGGCCGGTCTGTTTTTT. It yields the protein CASSSPGGAGLFF.

The chain couples TRBV7-9 to TRBJ2-3, with D possibly TRBD1 on 5 matching bases. The CDR3 contains 13 residues. Germline assignment: CDR1 SEHNR and CDR2 FQNEAQ (reference sequence). The ends were cut back, 5 bases at V and 3 bases at J, with 9 bases in the middle. CDR3 DNA sequence: TGTGCCAGCAGCACGACAGAAACAGATACGCAGTATTTT. Amino acids: CASSTTETDTQYF.

The chain recombines TRBV4-1 with TRBJ2-7, with D maybe TRBD1 (5 bases). Germline CDR1 and CDR2: MGHRA and YSYEKL. CDR3 length equals 13 residues. V was pared by 1 base and J by 2 bases, with 6 bases between. CDR3 residues: CASSQGTPYEQYF. The CDR3 region has the DNA TGCGCCAGCAGCCAAGGGACACCCTACGAGCAGTACTTC.

V is TRBV10-3 and J is TRBJ2-7; 7 bases map to TRBD2. Per germline, CDR1 ENHRY and CDR2 SYGVKD. The CDR3 contains 15 residues. The V gene end was trimmed by 0 bases and the J gene end by 0 bases; junction bases not matched to a gene: 2. This chain's CDR3 is CAISESPSGSYEQYF. For the CDR3, the DNA is TGTGCCATCAGTGAGTCGCCTAGCGGCTCCTACGAGCAGTACTTC.